This T cell receptor beta chain was identified in a study of lymphopenia after photon versus proton radiotherapy (dated 2019 in TCRdb). Broadly, across the study: The study compared the immunological effects of photon versus proton radiation therapy in patients with gastrointestinal tumors who developed high-grade lymphopenia. A cohort of around 21 patients with gastrointestinal tumors who received either photon or proton therapy and subsequently developed lymphopenia was included. The study was designed to characterize how the impact on the immune system differs between the two radiation modalities.

Library preparation was by the immunoSEQ multiplex PCR assay. Deep sequencing of rearranged TCR beta loci, alongside multiparametric flow cytometry, was used to profile T cell repertoires. As stored in TCRdb, this immuneACCESS dataset retains in-frame rearrangements with V and J assigned. A fraction of the clones does not appear; measured against another copy, unresolved V genes explain less than half of the discrepancy, and the remainder lacks a known reason. The sample has 25,000 to 30,000 clones on record, roughly four fifths of them singletons. The leading ten clones occupy approximately 3.7% of the sample. The germline V gene (reference sequence) supplies CDR1 MNHEY and CDR2 SMNVEV. CDR3 length: 15 amino acids, cysteine to phenylalanine. Of all the DNA, just the CDR3 is kept, 45 bases in frame from base 1. V has 7 bases trimmed and J has 0 bases trimmed; junction bases matching no gene number 4.

With regard to this clone: Which antigen it targets is not known. Per-nucleotide qualities are absent, and no much larger clonotype sits a single base away.

Study-level results and caveats: The authors looked at the survival association only in patients who died, and they framed better survival with proton therapy as a possibility rather than a demonstrated result. Across the cohort, a larger post-nadir drop in TCR diversity was inversely correlated with overall survival time among patients who died. After the lymphocyte count nadir, photon-treated repertoires showed oligoclonal expansion, especially of CD8+ Temra cells, which drove the drop in diversity. Proton-treated patients stayed relatively stable during treatment, while photon-treated patients lost naive T cells and TCR diversity and gained effector/memory populations.

The chain is made from TRBV27 and TRBJ2-3; 10 bases in between match TRBD2. Here the sequenced sample was peripheral blood, taken from a patient treated with photon-based radiotherapy. This TCR was recovered from a woman aged 50 to 65 with pancreatic cancer. The CDR3 corresponds to CASNMGLASTDTQYF. The DNA reads as follows: TGTGCCAGCAACATGGGACTAGCGAGCACAGATACGCAGTATTTT.